This T cell receptor (beta chain) is drawn from a study of T cell changes during pregnancy in multiple sclerosis. The data were produced by immunoSEQ multiplex PCR, yet TCRdb's version contains in-frame clones alone and is incomplete. The sample includes roughly 100,000 clones, around 92% of them seen just once. The J segment lost 1 base and the V segment lost 6 bases, leaving 3 bases of the junction unmatched. This CDR3 is 14 amino acids long. In germline, CDR1 is MDHEN, CDR2 SYDVKM. This TCR was recovered from a female donor in good health, enrolled as a control in a pregnancy study. The chain employs TRBV28 and TRBJ2-1; 7 positions agree with TRBD1. Sequences were derived from peripheral blood, sampled after pregnancy. The CDR3 DNA sequence: TGTGCCAGCAGCGACAGGGATTCCTACAATGAGCAGTTCTTC. This sequence encodes CASSDRDSYNEQFF.